The 19 T cell receptor beta chains reported below all come from one sample, sequenced in a study of T-cell memory formation after mild COVID-19. TCRdb analysed the 5' RACE reads with MiXCR anew, one entry per CDR3 protein. The data contain around 300,000 distinct CDR3 sequences, around 15% of them singletons. Sequenced: PBMCs or a T cell subset sorted from them (not recorded which). All receptors derive from a man aged 18 to 29 who had mild COVID-19 (a few samples of this study predate the infection). Cell type and time point are not known.

The table lists this clonotype with a few counts. The rearrangement links TRBV19 to TRBJ1-4, with TRBD1 matching over 7 bases. CDR1 and CDR2 from the germline V gene are LNHDA and SQIVND (reference sequence). There are 14 residues in the CDR3. Trimming took 3 bases from V and 7 from J; bases not matched to a gene: 5. The CDR3 sequence: CASSMGTAPEKLFF. CDR3 DNA sequence: TGTGCCAGTAGTATGGGGACAGCTCCTGAAAAACTGTTTTTT.

This clonotype appeared a few times. The chain uses TRBV5-5 and TRBJ1-1; D gene unclear. This CDR3 comprises 15 residues. Trimming removed 6 bases from V and 5 bases from J, with 20 bases in between. Germline CDR1 is SGHKS and CDR2 is YYEKEE (reference sequence). The chain's CDR3 is CASNPPRGSGTEAFF. The CDR3 DNA follows: TGTGCCAGCAACCCGCCCCGTGGGTCGGGGACTGAAGCTTTCTTT.

This clonotype was counted between two and nine times. J is TRBJ2-6 and V is TRBV6-5; 7 bases fit TRBD1. Unmatched junction bases numbered 11, after V lost 5 bases and J lost 4 bases. The CDR3 is 17 residues long. The germline CDR1 and CDR2 sequences are MNHEY and SVGAGI. CDR3 nucleotide sequence: TGTGCCAGCAGTACCAAAAAGACAGGGATCGGGGCCAACGTCCTGACTTTC. Its protein product is CASSTKKTGIGANVLTF.

The sample holds a few counts of this clonotype. The rearrangement uses TRBV20-1 and TRBJ2-5, with 7 bases that match TRBD2. CDR3 length equals 14 residues. Trimming took 6 bases from V and 5 from J; bases not matched to a gene: 12. Looked up from germline, CDR1 is DFQATT and CDR2 is SNEGSKA (reference sequence). The CDR3 here is CSAKRGYGGETQYF. CDR3 sequence (DNA): TGCAGTGCCAAGAGAGGTTACGGGGGGGAGACCCAGTACTTC.

J is TRBJ2-3 and V is TRBV28; 8 nucleotides match TRBD2. The CDR3 consists of 14 residues. J was trimmed by 2 bases and V by 6 bases; bases with no gene match: 4. Germline V gene sequence: CDR1 MDHEN, CDR2 SYDVKM. CDR3 nucleotides: TGTGCCAGCAGGATAGCGGGGAACACAGATACGCAGTATTTT. It codes for CASRIAGNTDTQYF. Looking up the rest from reference TRBV28 and TRBJ2-3 gives the full variable domain: DVKVTQSSRYLVKRTGEKVFLECVQDMDHENMFWYRQDPGLGLRLIYFSYDVKMKEKGDIPEGYSVSREKKERFSLILESASTNQTSMYLCASRIAGNTDTQYFGPGTRLTVL.

This clonotype was detected ten times or more. V gene TRBV7-3 combines with J gene TRBJ1-1, with D possibly TRBD1 on 5 matching bases. The V gene's germline CDR1 is SGHTA and CDR2 FQGTGA. V lost 2 bases, J lost 3 bases, and 7 bases lay in between. This CDR3 is 13 amino acids long. DNA of the CDR3: TGTGCCAGCAGCTTACGGGGGGACACTGAAGCTTTCTTT. Translated, it gives CASSLRGDTEAFF. Combining the CDR3 with reference TRBV7-3 and TRBJ1-1 gives the whole variable domain GAGVSQTPSNKVTEKGKYVELRCDPISGHTALYWYRQSLGQGPEFLIYFQGTGAADDSGLPNDRFFAVRPEGSVSTLKIQRTERGDSAVYLCASSLRGDTEAFFGQGTRLTVV.

The chain joins TRBV6-2 or TRBV6-3 to TRBJ1-5, with unresolved D. V was shortened by 4 bases and J by 4 bases, with 14 bases between the two germline ends. This CDR3 region has 15 residues. Per germline, CDR1 MNHEY and CDR2 SVGEGT. In nucleotides, the CDR3 is TGTGCCAGCAGTTCCGCAGGAGTGCCTAATCAGCCCCAGCATTTT. This codes for CASSSAGVPNQPQHF.

This clonotype was counted only a few times. This chain uses TRBV11-2 with TRBJ2-4; 9 bases are a match to TRBD2. CDR1 and CDR2 from the germline V gene are SGHAT and FQNNGV. J was trimmed by 6 bases and V by 3 bases; bases with no gene match: 3. CDR3 length: 14 amino acids. CDR3 residues: CASSFLAGINIQYF. The CDR3, as DNA: TGTGCCAGCAGCTTCCTAGCGGGGATAAACATTCAGTACTTC.

This clonotype has only a few counts. The rearrangement uses TRBV7-2 and TRBJ2-7; 11 bases fit TRBD2. The CDR3 covers 18 residues. Germline V gene lookup returns CDR1 SGHTA and CDR2 FQGNSA. V dropped 5 bases and J dropped 2; count of bases not matched to a gene: 14. The CDR3 DNA is TGTGCCAGCAGCCTCCGACTAGCGGGACCGTTTACGACCTACGAGCAGTACTTC. Residues: CASSLRLAGPFTTYEQYF.

This clonotype was observed a handful of times. The chain recombines TRBV20-1 with TRBJ2-1; TRBD1 matches at 8 bases. The CDR3 is 15 amino acids. Germline CDR1 DFQATT, CDR2 SNEGSKA (reference sequence). J gave up 4 bases and V 4 bases, and 9 bases lay outside the gene matches. This CDR3 reads CSAIRSGGEYNEQFF. CDR3 nucleotides: TGCAGTGCTATAAGGTCAGGGGGCGAGTACAATGAGCAGTTCTTC.

A few counts support this clonotype. DNA for the CDR3: TGCGCCAGCAGCTCCGGGACTAGCGGGTCAACTAGCACAGATACGCAGTATTTT. Its translation: CASSSGTSGSTSTDTQYF. This sequence joins TRBV5-1 and TRBJ2-3; TRBD2 matches 12 bases. This CDR3 has 18 amino acids. Trimming at V came to 3 bases and at J to 0 bases, leaving 8 bases not matched to a gene. Per the germline V gene, CDR1 is SGHRS and CDR2 is YFSETQ. The whole variable domain, filled in from reference TRBV5-1 and TRBJ2-3, reads KAGVTQTPRYLIKTRGQQVTLSCSPISGHRSVSWYQQTPGQGLQFLFEYFSETQRNKGNFPGRFSGRQFSNSRSEMNVSTLELGDSALYLCASSSGTSGSTSTDTQYFGPGTRLTVL.

The sample holds a few counts of this clonotype. The chain carries TRBV7-2 and TRBJ1-5; D call uncertain. Trimming took off 1 base at V and 2 bases at J, with 9 bases between the two ends. Germline V gene sequence: CDR1 SGHTA, CDR2 FQGNSA. The CDR3 sequence is 15 residues long. CDR3 DNA: TGTGCCAGCAGCTTAGATGTGGGTCGCAATCAGCCCCAGCATTTT. Its translation is CASSLDVGRNQPQHF.

This clonotype was counted only a few times. V is TRBV15 and J is TRBJ1-5, with D perhaps TRBD1 (5 bases). This CDR3 spans 16 amino acids. V shed 0 bases and J shed 2 bases, with 11 bases lying between them. Germline V lookup: CDR1 LNHNV, CDR2 YYDKDF (reference sequence). The CDR3 coding sequence is TGTGCCACCAGCAGAGATCGCGGGGGAGGCAATCAGCCCCAGCATTTT. Its protein product is CATSRDRGGGNQPQHF.

The table lists this clonotype with a few counts. V gene TRBV7-2 combines with J gene TRBJ1-5; no firm D call. The CDR3 totals 16 residues. Trimming cost V 5 bases and J 5 bases, with 19 bases left between them. Looked up from germline, CDR1 is SGHTA and CDR2 is FQGNSA. The CDR3 sequence is CASSPRRAAGDQPQHF. The DNA for the CDR3 is TGTGCCAGCAGCCCCCGGCGAGCGGCTGGCGATCAGCCCCAGCATTTT.

This chain links TRBV5-6 with TRBJ2-1; TRBD2 matches at 10 bases. With 3 bases clipped from V and 6 bases from J, the junction kept 3 bases outside the gene matches. The CDR3 runs 14 residues. Germline CDR1 reads SGHDT; CDR2 reads YYEEEE. CDR3 protein: CASSSASGGNEQFF. The CDR3 DNA follows: TGTGCCAGCAGCTCGGCTAGCGGGGGCAATGAGCAGTTCTTC.

This clonotype was observed a few times. The chain employs TRBV4-3 and TRBJ1-1; D remains ambiguous. The CDR3 loop spans 15 amino acids. Germline V gene sequence: CDR1 LGHNA, CDR2 YSLEER. Trimming took 1 base from V and 9 from J, leaving 18 bases between them. The DNA of the CDR3 is TGCGCCAGCAGCCAAGTATATTCCCAGGATCACCAAGCTTTCTTT. Its translation is CASSQVYSQDHQAFF.

CDR3 amino acids: CASSPQGKHEQYV. The DNA of the CDR3 is TGTGCCAGCTCACCACAGGGGAAGCACGAGCAGTACGTC. V gene TRBV18 combines with J gene TRBJ2-7; the D gene is possibly TRBD1 (5 bases). Germline assignment: CDR1 KGHSH and CDR2 LQKENI. The CDR3 is made up of 13 amino acids. V lost 1 base, J lost 5 bases, and 9 bases lay in between.

J is TRBJ2-5 and V is TRBV9; the match to TRBD1 covers 7 bases. CDR1 SGDLS and CDR2 YYNGEE come from the germline V gene. The length of the CDR3 is 14 residues. Germline trimming cut 0 bases from V and 2 bases from J; bases unmatched to any gene: 1. The CDR3 sequence is CASSVGGQQETQYF. The CDR3 DNA is TGTGCCAGCAGCGTAGGGGGACAGCAAGAGACCCAGTACTTC.

The chain links TRBV3-1 to TRBJ2-3; D is possibly TRBD2 (6 bases). CDR1 LGHDT and CDR2 YNNKEL come from the germline V gene (reference sequence). V lost 4 bases to trimming and J lost 5 bases, with 10 bases between them. CDR3 length: 13 residues. The CDR3 bases are TGTGCCAGCAGCCTGGGACTTTTAGATACGCAGTATTTT. This gives the protein CASSLGLLDTQYF.